Following are 5 T cell receptor beta chains from one sample sequenced in a study of shared clonotypes between healthy human individuals. TCRdb's copy holds only in-frame clones and misses some; the assay was immunoSEQ multiplex PCR. Among 550,000 to 800,000 clones listed, around 74% were seen once. Sequencing was carried out using memory CD4+ T cells sorted from blood. Subset: CD45RA-negative fraction. These TCRs come from a woman in her twenties or thirties in good health.

The chain is built from TRBV29-1 and TRBJ2-6; D gene uncertain. Trimming took off 6 bases at V and 2 bases at J, with 17 bases between the two ends. The germline CDR1 and CDR2 sequences are SQVTM and ANQGSEA. This CDR3 spans 16 amino acids. This chain's CDR3 is CSVRAGGKAGANVLTF. The CDR3, as DNA: TGCAGCGTCCGGGCCGGTGGCAAGGCTGGGGCCAACGTCCTGACTTTC.

The CDR3 here is CASSLGGEAFF. The CDR3 DNA sequence: TGTGCCAGCAGCTTAGGAGGTGAAGCTTTCTTT. V and J are TRBV7-8 and TRBJ1-1; D ambiguous. V was clipped by 1 base and J by 7 bases, with 4 bases between them. The CDR3 contains 11 residues. The germline V gene encodes CDR1 SGHVS and CDR2 FQNEAQ.

The genes are TRBV4-1 and TRBJ2-1, with D unclear. This CDR3 region has 16 residues. Germline V gene data show CDR1 as MGHRA and CDR2 as YSYEKL. Trimming removed 0 bases at V and 0 bases at J, with 9 bases between. The CDR3 bases are TGCGCCAGCAGCCAAGATGACGCGGTCTCCTACAATGAGCAGTTCTTC. Translating it yields CASSQDDAVSYNEQFF.

V gene TRBV6-4 combines with J gene TRBJ1-1, with unresolved D. Trimming stripped 1 base from V and 4 bases from J, with 10 bases between. From germline, CDR1 is MRHNA and CDR2 SNTAGT. The CDR3 covers 14 residues. The CDR3 region has the DNA TGTGCCAGCAGTGACTTTTGGGAATCCACTGAAGCTTTCTTT. Its translation: CASSDFWESTEAFF.

The sample holds one count of this clone. The J gene is TRBJ2-7, the V gene TRBV5-4; D is perhaps TRBD2 (7 bases). CDR3 length: 16 amino acids. CDR1 and CDR2 (germline): SGHNT, YYREEE (reference sequence). The V and J ends lost 4 bases and 4 bases respectively, with 21 bases between them. The CDR3 sequence is CASSQEGGGSGYEQYF. The CDR3 DNA is TGTGCCAGCAGCCAAGAGGGGGGCGGGAGTGGGTACGAGCAGTACTTC.